The sequence of this TCR beta chain was determined in a study of blood T cell repertoires in COVID-19 (dated by TCRdb to 2020 to 2022). About the full investigation: The collaborator samples originated in the United States, Italy and Spain and spanned the acute and convalescent phases of COVID-19. The material from the prospective study consisted of cDNA or gDNA derived from T cells, B-cell-depleted T cells, or PBMCs. The dataset comprised deeply sampled blood TCRbeta repertoires from subjects exposed to, actively infected with, or recovered from COVID-19. The repertoires were released in a freely available public database meant as a resource for research on the immune response to SARS-CoV-2. The samples were drawn from the first 160 participants of the ongoing ImmuneRACE study and from 950 to 1,500 subjects provided by 6 global collaborators. Nearly every sample came with metadata listing a de-identified subject ID, COVID-19 status, age in years and sex. Where available, HLA class I and class II types were taken from metadata supplied by the sample provider and were not determined by assay-based typing. Overall study results and their limits: The amount of clinical and demographic metadata varied by source and participant and was provided uncurated.

The immunoSEQ Assay, a bias-controlled multiplex PCR, was used to amplify TCRbeta CDR3 regions from genomic DNA. The paper's data handling went like this. Within the assay, amplification of reference gene primers was used to estimate how many nucleated cells each sample contained. To quantify the absolute abundance of each unique TCRbeta CDR3 rearrangement, sequence reads were collapsed and filtered. Productive Simpson clonality was computed per sample as the square root of Simpson's diversity index over productive rearrangements. Imported from immuneACCESS, the table was reduced by TCRdb to in-frame sequences with V and J called. These copies leave out some clones; in studies compared against another copy, an unresolved V gene accounts for under half, and the cause of the remainder is not known. V and J calls plus clone size are reproduced from that table; the DNA served to infer D and trimming. Recorded for this sample are 90,000 or so clones; about 88% of them occurred a single time. In total, the top ten clones hold 0.95% to 1.5% of the sample.

Collaborating institutions collected whole blood in K2EDTA tubes following their own protocols. For TCRbeta analysis, collaborators shipped samples as frozen whole blood, isolated PBMCs, or DNA extracted from either of those sample types. For this clone: There is no known antigen for this receptor. Base qualities were left out, and no much larger clone turns up one base away.

This clonotype was sampled from an elderly man with active or convalescent COVID-19. Sequencing input: peripheral blood.

CDR3 reads: CASSTLNRVLNYGYTF. The DNA reads as follows: TGTGCCAGTAGTACCCTAAACAGGGTACTTAACTATGGCTACACCTTC. The V and J genes are TRBV19 and TRBJ1-2, and TRBD1 may be the D gene, going by 6 matching bases. Trimming removed 4 bases from V and 1 base from J, leaving 16 bases between the germline ends. The germline V gene (reference sequence) gives CDR1 as LNHDA and CDR2 as SQIVND. The CDR3 goes from the cysteine to the phenylalanine over 16 residues. The kept DNA is CDR3 alone, 48 bases in frame from the first base.